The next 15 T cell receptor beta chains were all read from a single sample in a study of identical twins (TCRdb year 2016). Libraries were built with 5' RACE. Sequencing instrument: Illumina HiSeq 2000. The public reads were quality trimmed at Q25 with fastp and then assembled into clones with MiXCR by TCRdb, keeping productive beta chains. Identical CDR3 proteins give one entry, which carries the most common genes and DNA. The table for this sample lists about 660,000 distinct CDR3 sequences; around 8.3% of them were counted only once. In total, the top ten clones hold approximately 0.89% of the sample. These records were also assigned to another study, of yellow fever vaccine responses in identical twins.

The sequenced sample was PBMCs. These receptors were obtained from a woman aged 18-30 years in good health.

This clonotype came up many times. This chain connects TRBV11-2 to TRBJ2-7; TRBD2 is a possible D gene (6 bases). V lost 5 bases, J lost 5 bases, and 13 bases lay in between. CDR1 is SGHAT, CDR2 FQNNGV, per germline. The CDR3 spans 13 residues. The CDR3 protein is CASSTAGVDEQYF. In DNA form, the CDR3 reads TGTGCCAGCAGCACAGCGGGTGTCGACGAGCAGTACTTC.

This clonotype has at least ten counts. The DNA of the CDR3 is TGTGCCAGCAGGGGAGTAGCGCGCGAGCAGTACTTC. Translated, it gives CASRGVAREQYF. J is TRBJ2-7 and V is TRBV28; maybe TRBD2 (5 bases). This CDR3 region has 12 residues. Germline assignment: CDR1 MDHEN and CDR2 SYDVKM. Trimming left V 6 bases short and J 6 bases short, with 12 bases between.

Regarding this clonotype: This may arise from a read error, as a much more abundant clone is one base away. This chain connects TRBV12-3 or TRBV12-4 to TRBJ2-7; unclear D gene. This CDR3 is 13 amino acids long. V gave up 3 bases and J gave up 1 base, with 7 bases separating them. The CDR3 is CASSFVDSYEQYF. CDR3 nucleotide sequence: TGTGCCAGCAGTTTTGTCGATTCCTACGAGCAGTACTTC.

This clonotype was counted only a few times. The CDR3 reads CASSLDTGQGVFDEQFF. CDR3 in DNA: TGTGCCAGCAGCTTAGATACCGGACAAGGGGTATTCGATGAGCAGTTCTTC. This rearrangement joins TRBV11-2 to TRBJ2-1; D is perhaps TRBD1 (5 bases). Trimming removed 0 bases at V and 8 bases at J, with 20 bases between. The CDR3 is 17 amino acids. The germline V gene encodes CDR1 SGHAT and CDR2 FQNNGV.

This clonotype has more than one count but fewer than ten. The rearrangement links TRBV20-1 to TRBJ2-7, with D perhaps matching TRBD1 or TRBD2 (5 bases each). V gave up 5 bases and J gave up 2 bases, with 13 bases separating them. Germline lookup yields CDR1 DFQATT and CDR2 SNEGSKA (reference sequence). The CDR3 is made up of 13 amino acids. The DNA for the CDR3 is TGCAGTGCTCTTGGGACGTCTCCCTACGAGCAGTACTTC. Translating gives CSALGTSPYEQYF.

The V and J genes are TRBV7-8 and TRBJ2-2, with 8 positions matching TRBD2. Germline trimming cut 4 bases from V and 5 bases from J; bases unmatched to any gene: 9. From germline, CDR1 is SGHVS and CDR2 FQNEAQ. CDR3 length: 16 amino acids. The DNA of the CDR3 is TGTGCCAGCAGCTCAAGCAGCGGGAGTAGGACCGGGGAGCTGTTTTTT. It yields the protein CASSSSSGSRTGELFF.

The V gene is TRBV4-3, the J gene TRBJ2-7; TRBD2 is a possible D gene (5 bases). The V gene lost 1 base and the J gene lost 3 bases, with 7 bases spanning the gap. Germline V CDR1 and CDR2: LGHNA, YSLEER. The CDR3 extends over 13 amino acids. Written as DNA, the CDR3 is TGCGCCAGCAGCCAAGCGGGAAACTACGAGCAGTACTTC. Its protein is CASSQAGNYEQYF.

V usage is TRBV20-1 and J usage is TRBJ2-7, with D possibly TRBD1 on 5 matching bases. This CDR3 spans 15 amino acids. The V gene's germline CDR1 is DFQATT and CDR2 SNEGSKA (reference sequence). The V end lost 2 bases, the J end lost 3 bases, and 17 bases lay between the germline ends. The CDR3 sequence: CSARLTDRTNYEQYF. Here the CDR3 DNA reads TGCAGTGCTAGACTGACAGACCGCACCAACTACGAGCAGTACTTC.

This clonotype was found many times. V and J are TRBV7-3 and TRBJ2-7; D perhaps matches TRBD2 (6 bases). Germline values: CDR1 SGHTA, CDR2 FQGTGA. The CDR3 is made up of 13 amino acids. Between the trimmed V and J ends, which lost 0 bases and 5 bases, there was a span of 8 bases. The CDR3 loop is CASSLTWGDEQYF. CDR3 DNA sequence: TGTGCCAGCAGCTTAACGTGGGGGGACGAGCAGTACTTC.

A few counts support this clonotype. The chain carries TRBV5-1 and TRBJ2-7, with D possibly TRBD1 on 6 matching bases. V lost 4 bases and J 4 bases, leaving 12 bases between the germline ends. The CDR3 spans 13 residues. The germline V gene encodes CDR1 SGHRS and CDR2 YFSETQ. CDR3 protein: CASSEQGRYEQYF. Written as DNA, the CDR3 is TGCGCCAGCAGCGAACAGGGACGGTACGAGCAGTACTTC.

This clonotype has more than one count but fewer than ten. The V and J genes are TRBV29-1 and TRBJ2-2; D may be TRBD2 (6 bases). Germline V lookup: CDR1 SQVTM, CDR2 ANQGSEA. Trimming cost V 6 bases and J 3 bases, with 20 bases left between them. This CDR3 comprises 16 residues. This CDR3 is CSVGGLGSRDTGELFF. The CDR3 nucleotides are TGCAGCGTGGGGGGTCTGGGGAGTCGTGACACCGGGGAGCTGTTTTTT.

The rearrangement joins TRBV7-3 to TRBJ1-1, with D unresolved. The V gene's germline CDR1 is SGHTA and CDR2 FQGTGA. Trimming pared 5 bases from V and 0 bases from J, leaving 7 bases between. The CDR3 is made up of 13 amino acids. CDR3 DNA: TGTGCCAGCAGCGGATTCATGAACACTGAAGCTTTCTTT. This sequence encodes CASSGFMNTEAFF.

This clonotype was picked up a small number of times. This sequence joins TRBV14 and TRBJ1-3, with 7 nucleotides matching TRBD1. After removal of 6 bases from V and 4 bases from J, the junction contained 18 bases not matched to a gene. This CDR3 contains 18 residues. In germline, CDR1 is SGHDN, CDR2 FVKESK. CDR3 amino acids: CASSRPPTTGPSGNTIYF. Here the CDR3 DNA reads TGTGCCAGCAGTCGGCCCCCCACGACAGGGCCAAGCGGAAACACCATATATTTT.

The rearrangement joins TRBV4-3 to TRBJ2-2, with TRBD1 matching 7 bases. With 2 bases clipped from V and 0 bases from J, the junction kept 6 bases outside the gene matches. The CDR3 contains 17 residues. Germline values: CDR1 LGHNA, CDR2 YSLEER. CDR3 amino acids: CASSQQTGVSNTGELFF. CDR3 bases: TGCGCCAGCAGCCAACAAACAGGGGTTTCGAACACCGGGGAGCTGTTTTTT.

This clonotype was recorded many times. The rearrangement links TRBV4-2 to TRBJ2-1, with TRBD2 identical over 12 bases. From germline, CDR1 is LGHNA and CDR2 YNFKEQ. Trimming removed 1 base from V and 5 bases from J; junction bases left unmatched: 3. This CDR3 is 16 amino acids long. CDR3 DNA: TGTGCCAGCAGCCAAGTACGACTAGCGGGAGACAATGAGCAGTTCTTC. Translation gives CASSQVRLAGDNEQFF.